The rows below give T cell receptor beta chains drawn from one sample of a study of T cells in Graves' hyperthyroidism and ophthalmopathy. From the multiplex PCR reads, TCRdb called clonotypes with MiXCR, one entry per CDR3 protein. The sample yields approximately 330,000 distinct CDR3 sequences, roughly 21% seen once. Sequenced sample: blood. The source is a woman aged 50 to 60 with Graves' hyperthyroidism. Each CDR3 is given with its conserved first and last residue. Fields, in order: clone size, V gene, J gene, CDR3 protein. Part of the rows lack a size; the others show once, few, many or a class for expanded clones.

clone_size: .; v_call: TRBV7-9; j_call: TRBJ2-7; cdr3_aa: CASSLGGTGAYERYF
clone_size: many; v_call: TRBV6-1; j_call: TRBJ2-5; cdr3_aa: CASSEEGGQETQYF
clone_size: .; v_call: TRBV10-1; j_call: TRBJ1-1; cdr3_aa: CASRGENTEAFF
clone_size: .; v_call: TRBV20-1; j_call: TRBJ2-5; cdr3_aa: CSASGGSETQYF
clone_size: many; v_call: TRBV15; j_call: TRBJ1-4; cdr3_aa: CATSMGVGGEKLFF
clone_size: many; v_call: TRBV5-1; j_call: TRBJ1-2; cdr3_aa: CASSVSQGAYGGYTF
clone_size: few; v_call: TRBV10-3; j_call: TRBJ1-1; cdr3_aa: CAIRQAWGTEAFF
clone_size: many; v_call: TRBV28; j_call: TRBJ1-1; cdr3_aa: CASISLGAEAFF
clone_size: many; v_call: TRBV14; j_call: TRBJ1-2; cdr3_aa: CASSQDWDRGVGYTF
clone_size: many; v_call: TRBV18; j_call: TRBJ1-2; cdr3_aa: CASSLSMLGNGYTF
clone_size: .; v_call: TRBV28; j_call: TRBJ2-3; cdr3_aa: CASIPSGRESTDTQYF
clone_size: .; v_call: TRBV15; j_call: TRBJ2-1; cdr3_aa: CATSRPGEHYNEQFF
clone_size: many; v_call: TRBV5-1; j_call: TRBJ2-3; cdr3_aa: CASSLVGARTDTQYF
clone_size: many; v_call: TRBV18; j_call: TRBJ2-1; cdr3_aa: CASSPTGTGAANEQFF
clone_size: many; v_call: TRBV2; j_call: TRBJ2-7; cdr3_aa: CASGDTRGDEQYF
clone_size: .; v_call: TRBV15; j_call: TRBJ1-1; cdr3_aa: CATSKPTGMNTEAFF
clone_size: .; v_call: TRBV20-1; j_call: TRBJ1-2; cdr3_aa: CSARELRGWGYTF
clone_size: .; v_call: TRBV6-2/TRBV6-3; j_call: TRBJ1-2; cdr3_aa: CASSLGPTANYGYTF
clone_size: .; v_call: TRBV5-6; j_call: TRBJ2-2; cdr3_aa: CASSSMRGTGELFF
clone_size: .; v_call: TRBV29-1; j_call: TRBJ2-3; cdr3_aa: CSVLRRDRVGDTQYF
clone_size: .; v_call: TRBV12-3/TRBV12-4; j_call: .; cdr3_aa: CASTSRQGAGAFF
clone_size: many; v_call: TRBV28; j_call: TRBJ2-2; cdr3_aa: CASSYRGRNGELFF
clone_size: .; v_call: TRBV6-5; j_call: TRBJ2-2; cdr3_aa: CASSYSAGTGELFF
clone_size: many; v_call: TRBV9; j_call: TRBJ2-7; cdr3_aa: CASSVGVSGRVHEQYF
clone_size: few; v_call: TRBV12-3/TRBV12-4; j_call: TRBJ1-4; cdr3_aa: CASSLMGEKLFF
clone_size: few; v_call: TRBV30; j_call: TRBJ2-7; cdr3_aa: CAWSVGSSYEQYF
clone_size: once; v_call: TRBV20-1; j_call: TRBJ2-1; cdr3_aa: CSAPRGTGYNEQFF
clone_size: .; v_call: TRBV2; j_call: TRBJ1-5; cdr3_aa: CASNDGAQPQHF
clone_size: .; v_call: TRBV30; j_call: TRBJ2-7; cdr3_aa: CAWSQLAGNSYEQYF
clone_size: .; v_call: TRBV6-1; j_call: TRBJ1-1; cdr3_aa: CASKVERNTEAFF
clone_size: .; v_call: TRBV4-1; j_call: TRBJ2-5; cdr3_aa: CASKSLSGGAGTQYF
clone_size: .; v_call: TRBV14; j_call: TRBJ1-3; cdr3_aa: CASSQDDRGNGNTIHF
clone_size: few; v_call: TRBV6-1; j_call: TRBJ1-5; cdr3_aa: CASSPRTEAYSNQPQHF
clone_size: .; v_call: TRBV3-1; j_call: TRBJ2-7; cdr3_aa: CASSQDGAGSYEQYF
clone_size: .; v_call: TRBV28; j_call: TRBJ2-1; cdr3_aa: CASSAPTSGGYNEQFF
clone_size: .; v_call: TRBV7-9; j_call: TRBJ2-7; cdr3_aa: CASSPTQLRGSYEQYF
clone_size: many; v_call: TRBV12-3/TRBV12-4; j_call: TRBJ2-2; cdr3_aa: CASSPGLAEVGPGELFF
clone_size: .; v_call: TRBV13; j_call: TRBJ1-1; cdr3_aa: CASSLGGTANTEAFF
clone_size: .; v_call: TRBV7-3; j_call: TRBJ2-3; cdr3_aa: CASSLGERGGSTDTQYF
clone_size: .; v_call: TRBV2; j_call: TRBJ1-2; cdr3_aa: CASKEGVSYGYTF
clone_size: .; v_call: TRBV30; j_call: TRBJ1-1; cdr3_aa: CALALNTEAFF
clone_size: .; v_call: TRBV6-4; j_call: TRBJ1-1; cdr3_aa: CASTEYRVSTEAFF
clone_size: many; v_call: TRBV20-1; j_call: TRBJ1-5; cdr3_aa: CSAREDRRLDQPQHF
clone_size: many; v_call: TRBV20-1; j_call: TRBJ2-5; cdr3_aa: CSALEIGRGETQYF
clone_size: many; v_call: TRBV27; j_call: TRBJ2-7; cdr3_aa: CASSTHLGGQNYEQYF
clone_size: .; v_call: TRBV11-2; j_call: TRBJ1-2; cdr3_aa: CASSLHRGYSYTF
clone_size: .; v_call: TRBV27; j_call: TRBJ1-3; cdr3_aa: CASSLRQDSGNTIYF
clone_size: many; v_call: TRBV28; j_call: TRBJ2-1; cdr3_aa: CASKQTVNEQFF
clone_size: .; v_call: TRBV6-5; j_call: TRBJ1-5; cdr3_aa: CASSYNAGRQPQHF
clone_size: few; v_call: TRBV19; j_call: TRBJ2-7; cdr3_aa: CASSTRTLGSYEQYF
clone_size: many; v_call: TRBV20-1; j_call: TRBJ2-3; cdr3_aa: CSASSLATSTDTQYF
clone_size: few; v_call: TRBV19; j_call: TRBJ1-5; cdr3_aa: CASVTGSQPQHF
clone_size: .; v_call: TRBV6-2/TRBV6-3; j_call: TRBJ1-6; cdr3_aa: CASRSPGRRPYNSPLHF
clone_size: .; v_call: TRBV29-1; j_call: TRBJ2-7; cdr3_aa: CSVGSGGEQYF
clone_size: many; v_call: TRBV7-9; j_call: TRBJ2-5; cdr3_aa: CASSSPLYQETQYF
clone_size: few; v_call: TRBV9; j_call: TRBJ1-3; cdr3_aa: CASSVGGTASGNTIYF